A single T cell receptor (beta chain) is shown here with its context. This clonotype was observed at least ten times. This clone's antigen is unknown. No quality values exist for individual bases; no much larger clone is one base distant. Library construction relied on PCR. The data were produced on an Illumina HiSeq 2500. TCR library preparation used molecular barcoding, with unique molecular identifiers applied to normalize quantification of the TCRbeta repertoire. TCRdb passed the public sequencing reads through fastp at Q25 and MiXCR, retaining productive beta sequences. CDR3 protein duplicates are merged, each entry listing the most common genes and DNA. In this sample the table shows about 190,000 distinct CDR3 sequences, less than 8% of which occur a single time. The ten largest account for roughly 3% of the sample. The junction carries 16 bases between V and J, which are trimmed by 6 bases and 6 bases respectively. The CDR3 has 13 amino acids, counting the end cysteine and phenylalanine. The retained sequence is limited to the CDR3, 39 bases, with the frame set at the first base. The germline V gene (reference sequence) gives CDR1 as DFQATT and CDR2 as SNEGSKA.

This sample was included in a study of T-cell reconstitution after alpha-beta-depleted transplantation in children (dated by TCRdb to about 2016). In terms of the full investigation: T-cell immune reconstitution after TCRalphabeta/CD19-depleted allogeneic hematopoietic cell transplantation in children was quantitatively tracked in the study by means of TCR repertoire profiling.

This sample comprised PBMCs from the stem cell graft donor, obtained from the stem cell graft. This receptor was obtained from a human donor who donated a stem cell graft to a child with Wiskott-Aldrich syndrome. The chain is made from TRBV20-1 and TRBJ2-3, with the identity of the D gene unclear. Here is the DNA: TGCAGTGCCACAGACACAACAAGGGATACGCAGTATTTT. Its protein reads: CSATDTTRDTQYF.